This T cell receptor beta chain was documented in a study of cytomegalovirus exposure and HLA in healthy donors. After removal of 4 bases from V and 2 bases from J, the junction contained 4 bases not matched to a gene. Germline lookup yields CDR1 SGHRS and CDR2 YFSETQ. CDR3 length equals 16 residues. General observations from the study: Associated with cytomegalovirus, according to the listing, were some 180 TCR beta chains. An analysis that came later showed most CMV-associated TCR beta chains appearing HLA-restricted.

About this clone: Its antigen remains unknown.

Primers for the PCR totalled 60 Vbeta and 13 Jbeta. Repertoires were generated with immunoSEQ multiplex PCR, while TCRdb's copy carries only in-frame clones and drops some. The sample holds approximately 100,000 clones, 70% to 90% seen once. The chain joins TRBV5-1 to TRBJ2-6, with 9 bases identical to TRBD2. This clonotype was sampled from a man younger than 30 in good health and CMV-seronegative. Sequencing was performed on PBMCs. This CDR3 reads CASSAGGGAGANVLTF. The CDR3 DNA reads as TGCGCCAGCAGCGCCGGCGGGGGGGCTGGGGCCAACGTCCTGACTTTC.